Listed here is a single T cell receptor beta chain. V was trimmed by 10 bases and J by 3 bases, leaving 19 bases between them. Germline V gene sequence: CDR1 LNHDA, CDR2 SQIVND (reference sequence). The CDR3 is 15 amino acids. Primers: 60 Vbeta forward and 13 Jbeta reverse. The method was immunoSEQ multiplex PCR; TCRdb's version includes in-frame clones alone and lacks a portion of them. The repertoire includes 150,000 to 200,000 clones, around 68% of them detected once, and roughly 1.4% sits in the top ten. This sample is drawn from a study of cytomegalovirus exposure and HLA in healthy donors. The receptor's source is a man between 50 and 59 years old in good health and CMV-seronegative. Material for sequencing was PBMCs. The V gene is TRBV19, the J gene TRBJ1-5; D is possibly TRBD1 (5 bases). The CDR3 loop reads CATTDMPNFNQPQHF. The CDR3 DNA sequence: TGTGCCACCACGGACATGCCGAACTTCAATCAGCCCCAGCATTTT.